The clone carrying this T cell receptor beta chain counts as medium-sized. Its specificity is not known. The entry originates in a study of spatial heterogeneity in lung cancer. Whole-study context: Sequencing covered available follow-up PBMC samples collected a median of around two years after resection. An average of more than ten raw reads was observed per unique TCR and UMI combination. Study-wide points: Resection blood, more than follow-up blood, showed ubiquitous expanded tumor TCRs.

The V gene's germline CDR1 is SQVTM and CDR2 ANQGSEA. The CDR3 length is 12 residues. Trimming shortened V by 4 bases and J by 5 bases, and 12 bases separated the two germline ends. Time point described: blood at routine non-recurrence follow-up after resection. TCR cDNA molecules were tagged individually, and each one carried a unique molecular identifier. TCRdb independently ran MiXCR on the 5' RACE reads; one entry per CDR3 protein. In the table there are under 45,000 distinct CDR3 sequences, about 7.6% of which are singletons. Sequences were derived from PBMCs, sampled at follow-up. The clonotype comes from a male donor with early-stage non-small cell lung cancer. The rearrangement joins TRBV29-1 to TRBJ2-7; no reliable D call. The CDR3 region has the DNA TGCAGCGTTGTCGTACAGTCTGACGAGCAGTACTTC. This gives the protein CSVVVQSDEQYF.